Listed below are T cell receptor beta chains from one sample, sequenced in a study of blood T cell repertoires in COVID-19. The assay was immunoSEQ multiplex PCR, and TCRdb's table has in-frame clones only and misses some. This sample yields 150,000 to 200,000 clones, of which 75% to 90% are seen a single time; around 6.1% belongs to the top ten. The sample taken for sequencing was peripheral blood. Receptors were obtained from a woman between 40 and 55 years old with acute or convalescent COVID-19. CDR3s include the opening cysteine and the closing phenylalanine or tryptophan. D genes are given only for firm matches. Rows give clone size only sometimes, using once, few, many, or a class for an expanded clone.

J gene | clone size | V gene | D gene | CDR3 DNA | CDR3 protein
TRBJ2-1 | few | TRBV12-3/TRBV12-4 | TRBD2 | TGTGCCAGCAGAGGCGGGGGCTACAATGAGCAGTTCTTC | CASRGGGYNEQFF
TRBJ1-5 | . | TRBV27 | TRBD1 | TGTGCCAGGGAAAACAGGGGGCAGAATCAGCCCCAGCATTTT | CARENRGQNQPQHF
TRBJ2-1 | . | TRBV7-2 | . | TGTGCCAGCAGCTTAGCGATAGTCTACAATGAGCAGTTCTTC | CASSLAIVYNEQFF
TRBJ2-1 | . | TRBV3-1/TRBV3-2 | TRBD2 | TGTGCCAGCAGCAAAGGAAGCGGGAGCTACAATGAGCAGTTCTTC | CASSKGSGSYNEQFF
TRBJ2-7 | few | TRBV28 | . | TGTGCCAGCAGTTCTCCCTCGGAGCGGGCCGAGCAGTACTTC | CASSSPSERAEQYF
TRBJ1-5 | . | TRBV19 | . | TGTGCCAGTAGCACCCCGGGACTTAGCAATCAGCCCCAGCATTTT | CASSTPGLSNQPQHF
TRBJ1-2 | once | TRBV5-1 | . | TGCGCCAGCAGCTTGGGACAGACAACCGATGGCTACACCTTC | CASSLGQTTDGYTF
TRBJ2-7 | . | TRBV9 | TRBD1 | TGTGCCAGCAGCGACGACAGGGACAGCTCCTACGAGCAGTACTTC | CASSDDRDSSYEQYF
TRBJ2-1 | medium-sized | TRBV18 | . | TGTGCCAGCTCACCGGTAGGAGTGGGTGAGCAGTTCTTC | CASSPVGVGEQFF
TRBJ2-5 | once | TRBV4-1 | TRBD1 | TGCGCCAGCAGCCAGGGACCGGGACAGGGGACCCAGGAGACCCAGTACTTC | CASSQGPGQGTQETQYF
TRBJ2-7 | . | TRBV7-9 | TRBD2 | TGTGCCAGCAGCTTAGATTGGGGACTAGCGGGAGGGCGCTACGAGCAGTACTTC | CASSLDWGLAGGRYEQYF
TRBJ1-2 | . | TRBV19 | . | TGTGCCAGTAGTAGGCAGGGTACGGGCGGCTACACCTTC | CASSRQGTGGYTF
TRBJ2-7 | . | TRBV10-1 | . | TGCGCCAGCAGCGAGACAGCAGCCTACGAGCAGTACTTC | CASSETAAYEQYF
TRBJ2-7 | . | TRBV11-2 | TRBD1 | TGTGCCAGCAGCTCCCGTCTCTCGGGACAGATATCCTACGAGCAGTACTTC | CASSSRLSGQISYEQYF
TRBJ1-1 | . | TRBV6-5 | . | TGTGCCAGCCGCGTAATCGTTACAGAGGGAGCTTTCTTT | CASRVIVTEGAFF
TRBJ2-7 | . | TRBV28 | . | TGTGCCAGCAGTTCCCCGTGGGCGGGGAGCCCCCCTAGCTCCTACGAGCAGTACTTC | CASSSPWAGSPPSSYEQYF
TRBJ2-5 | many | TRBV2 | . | TGTGCCAGCTGGGGGGAGGAGGTCCAAGAGACCCAGTACTTC | CASWGEEVQETQYF
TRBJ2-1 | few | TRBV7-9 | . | TGTGCCAGCAGCGCCCTTACGGGGAGCTCTAGTGAGCAGTTCTTC | CASSALTGSSSEQFF
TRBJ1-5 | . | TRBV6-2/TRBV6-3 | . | TGTGCCAGCAGTTACTCGCGGGGAAGGGGCGATCAGCCCCAGCATTTT | CASSYSRGRGDQPQHF
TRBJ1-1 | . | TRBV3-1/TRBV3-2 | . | TGTGCCAGCAGCCAATCCGGTATGCGGGTCGTGAAGACTGAAGCTTTCTTT | CASSQSGMRVVKTEAFF
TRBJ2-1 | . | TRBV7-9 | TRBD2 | TGTGCCAGCAGCCTAGCGGGAGATTTGGGGTATGAGCAGTTCTTC | CASSLAGDLGYEQFF
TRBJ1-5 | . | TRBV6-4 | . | TGTGCCAGCAGTGACTCCGGCGAGGGACCCCAGCATTTT | CASSDSGEGPQHF
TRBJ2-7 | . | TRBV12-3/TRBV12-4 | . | TGTGCCAGCGCTGAGGGACTGGGCGAGCAGTACTTC | CASAEGLGEQYF
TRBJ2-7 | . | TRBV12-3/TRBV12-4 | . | TGTGCCAGCAGTTCAGGACACTACGAGCAGTACTTC | CASSSGHYEQYF
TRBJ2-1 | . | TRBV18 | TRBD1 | TGTGCCAGCTCACCACTGATAGGGGGCGATAGGAACAATGAGCAGTTCTTC | CASSPLIGGDRNNEQFF
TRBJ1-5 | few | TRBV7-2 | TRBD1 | TGTGCCAGCAGCCCGACAGGGTTATATCAGCCCCAGCATTTT | CASSPTGLYQPQHF
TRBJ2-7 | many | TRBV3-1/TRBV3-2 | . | TGTGCCAGCAGCCAAGCCGGGGGATACGAGCAGTACTTC | CASSQAGGYEQYF
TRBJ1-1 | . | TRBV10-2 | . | TGCGCCAGCAGTGCGTCCGCTGAAGCTTTCTTT | CASSASAEAFF
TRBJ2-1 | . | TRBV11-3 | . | TGTGCCAGCAGCTTGTCATCGGGTAAGCAGTTCTTC | CASSLSSGKQFF
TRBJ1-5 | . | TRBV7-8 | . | TGTGCCAGCAGCCCCTCTCCAGGGCTTAGCAATCAGCCCCAGCATTTT | CASSPSPGLSNQPQHF
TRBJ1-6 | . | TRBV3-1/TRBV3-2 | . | TGTGCCAGCAGCCAAGTGGAAGGCAGCAGGAATTCACCCCTCCACTTT | CASSQVEGSRNSPLHF
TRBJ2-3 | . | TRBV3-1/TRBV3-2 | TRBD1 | TGTGCCAGCAGGGGGACCGGGACAGGGAGCACAGATACGCAGTATTTT | CASRGTGTGSTDTQYF
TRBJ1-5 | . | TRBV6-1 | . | TGTGCCAGCAGTCTACTCGCAGGTCAGCCCCAGCATTTT | CASSLLAGQPQHF
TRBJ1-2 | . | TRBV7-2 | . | TGTGCCAGCAGCTCTTTCTTTTCTCCCTATGGCTACACCTTC | CASSSFFSPYGYTF
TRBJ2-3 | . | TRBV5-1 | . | TGCGCCAGCAGCTTGGGGACAGCCCGGACAGATACGCAGTATTTT | CASSLGTARTDTQYF
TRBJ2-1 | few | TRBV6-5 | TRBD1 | TGTGCCAGCAGTTACTCTAGGGGGCTTGAGCAGTTCTTC | CASSYSRGLEQFF
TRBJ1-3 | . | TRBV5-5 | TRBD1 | TGTGCCAGCAGCCGACAGGGGGACCCCTCTGGAAACACCATATATTTT | CASSRQGDPSGNTIYF
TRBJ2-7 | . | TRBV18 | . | TGTGCCAGCTCACCACCGACCATGGCGGGCTACGAGCAGTACTTC | CASSPPTMAGYEQYF
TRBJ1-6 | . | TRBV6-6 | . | TGTGCCAGCAGTTACGGGACTCCGGATTCACCCCTCCACTTT | CASSYGTPDSPLHF
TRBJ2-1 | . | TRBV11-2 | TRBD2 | TGTGCCAGCAGCCCGAGCGGGAGTGGGTACAATGAGCAGTTCTTC | CASSPSGSGYNEQFF
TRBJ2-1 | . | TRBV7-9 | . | TGTGCCAGCAGCTTTCGAGGGAATAATGAGCAGTTCTTC | CASSFRGNNEQFF